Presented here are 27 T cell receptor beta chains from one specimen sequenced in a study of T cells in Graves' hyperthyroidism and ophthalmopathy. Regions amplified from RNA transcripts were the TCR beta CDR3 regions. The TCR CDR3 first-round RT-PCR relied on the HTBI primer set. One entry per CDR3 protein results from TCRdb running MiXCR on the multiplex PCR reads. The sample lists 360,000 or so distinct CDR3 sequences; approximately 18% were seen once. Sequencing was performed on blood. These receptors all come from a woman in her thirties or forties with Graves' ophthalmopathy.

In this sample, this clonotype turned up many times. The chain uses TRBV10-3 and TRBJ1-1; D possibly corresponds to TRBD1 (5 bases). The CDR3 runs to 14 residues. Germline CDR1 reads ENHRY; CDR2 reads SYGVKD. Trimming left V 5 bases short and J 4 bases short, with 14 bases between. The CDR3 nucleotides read TGTGCCATCAGTCAGGGTCGGAGCTTCACTGAAGCTTTCTTT. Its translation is CAISQGRSFTEAFF.

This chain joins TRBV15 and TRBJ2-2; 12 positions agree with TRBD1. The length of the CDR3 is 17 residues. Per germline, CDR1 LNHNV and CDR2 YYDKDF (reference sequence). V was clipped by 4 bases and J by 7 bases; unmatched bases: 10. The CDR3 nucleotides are TGTGCCACCAGCACCACCGGGACAGGGGGCGCCGACGGGGAGCTGTTTTTT. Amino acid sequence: CATSTTGTGGADGELFF.

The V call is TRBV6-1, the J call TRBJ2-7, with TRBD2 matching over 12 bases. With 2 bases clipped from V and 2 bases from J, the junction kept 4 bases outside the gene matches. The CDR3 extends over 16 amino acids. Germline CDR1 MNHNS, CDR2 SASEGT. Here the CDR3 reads CASSELASGRAYEQYF. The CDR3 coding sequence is TGTGCCAGCAGTGAATTGGCTAGCGGGAGGGCCTACGAGCAGTACTTC.

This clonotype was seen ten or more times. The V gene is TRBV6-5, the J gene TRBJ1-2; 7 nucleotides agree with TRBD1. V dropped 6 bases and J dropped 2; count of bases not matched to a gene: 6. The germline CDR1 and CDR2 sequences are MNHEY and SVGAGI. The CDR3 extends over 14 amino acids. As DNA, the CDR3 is TGTGCCAGCAGACGCGCGACAGGGAACTATGGCTACACCTTC. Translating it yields CASRRATGNYGYTF.

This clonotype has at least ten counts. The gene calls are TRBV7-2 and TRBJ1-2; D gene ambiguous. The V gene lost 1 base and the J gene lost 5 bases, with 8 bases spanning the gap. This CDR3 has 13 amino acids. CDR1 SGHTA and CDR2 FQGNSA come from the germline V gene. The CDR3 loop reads CASSLGATYGYTF. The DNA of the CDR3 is TGTGCCAGCAGCTTAGGAGCCACATATGGCTACACCTTC.

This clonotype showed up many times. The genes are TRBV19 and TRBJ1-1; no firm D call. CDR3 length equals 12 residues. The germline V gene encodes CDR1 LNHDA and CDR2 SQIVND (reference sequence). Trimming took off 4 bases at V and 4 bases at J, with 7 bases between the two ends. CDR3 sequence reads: CASSKGGTEAFF. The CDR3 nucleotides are TGTGCCAGTAGTAAGGGAGGCACTGAAGCTTTCTTT. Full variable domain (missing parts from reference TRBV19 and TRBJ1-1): DGGITQSPKYLFRKEGQNVTLSCEQNLNHDAMYWYRQDPGQGLRLIYYSQIVNDFQKGDIAEGYSVSREKKESFPLTVTSAQKNPTAFYLCASSKGGTEAFFGQGTRLTVV.

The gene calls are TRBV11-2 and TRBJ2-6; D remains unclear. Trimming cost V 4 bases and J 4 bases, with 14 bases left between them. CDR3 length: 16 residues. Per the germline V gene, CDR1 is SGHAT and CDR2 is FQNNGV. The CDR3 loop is CASSSLTASGANVLTF. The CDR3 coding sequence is TGTGCCAGCAGCTCCCTGACGGCCTCGGGGGCCAACGTCCTGACTTTC.

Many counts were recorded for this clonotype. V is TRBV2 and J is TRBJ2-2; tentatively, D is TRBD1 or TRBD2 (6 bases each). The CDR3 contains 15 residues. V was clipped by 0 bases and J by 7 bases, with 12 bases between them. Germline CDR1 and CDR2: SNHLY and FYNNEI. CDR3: CASSEATGAGGELFF. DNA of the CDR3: TGTGCCAGCAGTGAAGCGACGGGGGCGGGCGGGGAGCTGTTTTTT.

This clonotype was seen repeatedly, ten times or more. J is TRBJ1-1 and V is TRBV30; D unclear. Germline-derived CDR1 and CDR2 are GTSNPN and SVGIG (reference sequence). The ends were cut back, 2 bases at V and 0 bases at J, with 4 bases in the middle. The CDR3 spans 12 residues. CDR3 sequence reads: CAWSRLNTEAFF. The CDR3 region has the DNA TGTGCCTGGAGTCGGTTGAACACTGAAGCTTTCTTT.

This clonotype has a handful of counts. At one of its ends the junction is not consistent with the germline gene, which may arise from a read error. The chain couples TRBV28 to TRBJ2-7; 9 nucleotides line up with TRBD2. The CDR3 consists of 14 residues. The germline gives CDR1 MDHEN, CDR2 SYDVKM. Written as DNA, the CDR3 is TGTGCCAGCAGTTTCGTACTAGCGGGCTACGAGCAGCACTTC. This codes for CASSFVLAGYEQHF.

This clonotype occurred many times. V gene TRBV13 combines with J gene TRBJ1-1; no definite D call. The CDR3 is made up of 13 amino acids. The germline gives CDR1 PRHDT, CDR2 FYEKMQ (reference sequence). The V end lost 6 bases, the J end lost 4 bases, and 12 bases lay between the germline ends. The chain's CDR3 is CASRWGWGTEAFF. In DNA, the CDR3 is TGTGCCAGCAGATGGGGTTGGGGCACTGAAGCTTTCTTT.

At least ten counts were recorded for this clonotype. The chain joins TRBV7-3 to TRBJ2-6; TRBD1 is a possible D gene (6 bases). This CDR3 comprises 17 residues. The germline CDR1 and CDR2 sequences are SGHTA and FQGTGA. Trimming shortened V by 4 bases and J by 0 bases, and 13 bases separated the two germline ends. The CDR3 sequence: CASSSSGAYSGANVLTF. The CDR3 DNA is TGTGCCAGCAGCTCCTCAGGGGCCTACTCTGGGGCCAACGTCCTGACTTTC.

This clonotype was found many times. The CDR3 DNA sequence: TGTGCCAGCAGCTTTAATCACGACACAGGGTCAAAAGCTTTCTTT. Its translation is CASSFNHDTGSKAFF. This rearrangement joins TRBV11-2 to TRBJ1-1; TRBD1 might be the D (6 bases). The ends were cut back, 3 bases at V and 9 bases at J, with 20 bases in the middle. The CDR3 has 15 residues. CDR1 is SGHAT, CDR2 FQNNGV, per germline.

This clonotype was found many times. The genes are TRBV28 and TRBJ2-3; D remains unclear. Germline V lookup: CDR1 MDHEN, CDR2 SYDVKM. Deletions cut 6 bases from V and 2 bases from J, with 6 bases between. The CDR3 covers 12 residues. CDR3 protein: CASSSTTDTQYF. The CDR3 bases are TGTGCCAGCAGCTCGACCACAGATACGCAGTATTTT.

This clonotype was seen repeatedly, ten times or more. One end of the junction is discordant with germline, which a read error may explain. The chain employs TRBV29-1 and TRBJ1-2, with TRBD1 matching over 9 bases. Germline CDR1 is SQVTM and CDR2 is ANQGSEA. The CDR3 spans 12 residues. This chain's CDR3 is CSVVRDRDSPSF. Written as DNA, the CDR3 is TGCAGCGTCGTCCGGGACAGGGATTCTCCATCCTTC.

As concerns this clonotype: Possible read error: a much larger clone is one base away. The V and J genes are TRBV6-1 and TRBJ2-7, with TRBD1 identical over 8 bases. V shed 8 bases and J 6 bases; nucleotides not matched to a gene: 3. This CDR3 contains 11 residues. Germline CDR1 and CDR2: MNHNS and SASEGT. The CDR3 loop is CASWTGTEQYF. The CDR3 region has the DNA TGTGCCAGCTGGACAGGGACCGAGCAGTACTTC.

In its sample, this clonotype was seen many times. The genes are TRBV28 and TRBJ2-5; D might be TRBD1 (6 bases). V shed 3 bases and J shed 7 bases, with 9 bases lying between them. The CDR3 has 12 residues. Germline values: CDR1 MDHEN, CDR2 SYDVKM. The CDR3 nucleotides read TGTGCCAGCAGTTTCCGAGGGGGGACCCAGTACTTC. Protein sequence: CASSFRGGTQYF.

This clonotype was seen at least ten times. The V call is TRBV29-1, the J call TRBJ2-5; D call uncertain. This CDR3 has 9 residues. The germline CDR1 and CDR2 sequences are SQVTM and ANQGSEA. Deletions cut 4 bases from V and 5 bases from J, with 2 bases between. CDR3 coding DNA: TGCAGCGTTGGGGAGACCCAGTACTTC. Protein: CSVGETQYF.

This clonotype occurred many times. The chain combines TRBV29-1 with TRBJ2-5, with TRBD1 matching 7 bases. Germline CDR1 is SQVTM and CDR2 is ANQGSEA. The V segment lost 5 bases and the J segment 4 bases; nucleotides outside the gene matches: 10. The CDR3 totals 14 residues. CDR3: CSVSTGTAPETQYF. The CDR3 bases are TGCAGCGTTTCCACCGGGACAGCCCCAGAGACCCAGTACTTC. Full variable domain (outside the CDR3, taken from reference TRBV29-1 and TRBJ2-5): SAVISQKPSRDICQRGTSLTIQCQVDSQVTMMFWYRQQPGQSLTLIATANQGSEATYESGFVIDKFPISRPNLTFSTLTVSNMSPEDSSIYLCSVSTGTAPETQYFGPGTRLLVL.

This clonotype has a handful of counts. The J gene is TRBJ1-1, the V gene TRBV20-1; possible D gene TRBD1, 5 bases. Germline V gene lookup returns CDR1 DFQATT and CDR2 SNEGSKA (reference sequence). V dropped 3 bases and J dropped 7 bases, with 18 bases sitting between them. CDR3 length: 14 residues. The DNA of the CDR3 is TGCAGTGCTAGCCGTGGGGCAGCTACTGATGAAGCTTTCTTT. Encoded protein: CSASRGAATDEAFF.

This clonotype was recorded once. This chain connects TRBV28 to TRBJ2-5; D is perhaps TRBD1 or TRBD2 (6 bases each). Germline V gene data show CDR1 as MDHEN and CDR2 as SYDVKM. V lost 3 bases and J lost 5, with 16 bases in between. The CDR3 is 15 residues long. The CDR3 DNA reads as TGTGCCAGCAGTTTTTACACAGGGAGGTGGGAGACCCAGTACTTC. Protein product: CASSFYTGRWETQYF.

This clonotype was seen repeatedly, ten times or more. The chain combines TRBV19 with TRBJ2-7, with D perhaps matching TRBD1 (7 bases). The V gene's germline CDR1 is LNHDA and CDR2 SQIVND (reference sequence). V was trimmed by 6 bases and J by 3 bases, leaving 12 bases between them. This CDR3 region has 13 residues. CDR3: CASSQGGFYEQYF. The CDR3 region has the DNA TGTGCCAGTAGCCAGGGGGGCTTCTACGAGCAGTACTTC.

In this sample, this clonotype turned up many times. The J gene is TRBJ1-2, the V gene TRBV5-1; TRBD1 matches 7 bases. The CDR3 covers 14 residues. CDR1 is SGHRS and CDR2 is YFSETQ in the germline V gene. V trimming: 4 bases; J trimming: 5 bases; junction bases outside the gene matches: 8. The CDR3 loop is CASSPDRVGYGYTF. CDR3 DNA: TGCGCCAGCAGCCCTGACAGGGTTGGTTATGGCTACACCTTC.

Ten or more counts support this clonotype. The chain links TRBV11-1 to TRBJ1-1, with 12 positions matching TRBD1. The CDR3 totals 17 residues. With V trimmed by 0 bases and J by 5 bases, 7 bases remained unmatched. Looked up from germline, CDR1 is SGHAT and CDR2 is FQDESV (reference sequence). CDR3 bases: TGTGCCAGCAGCTTAGCTCTACCGGGACAGGGGGCAACTGAAGCTTTCTTT. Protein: CASSLALPGQGATEAFF.

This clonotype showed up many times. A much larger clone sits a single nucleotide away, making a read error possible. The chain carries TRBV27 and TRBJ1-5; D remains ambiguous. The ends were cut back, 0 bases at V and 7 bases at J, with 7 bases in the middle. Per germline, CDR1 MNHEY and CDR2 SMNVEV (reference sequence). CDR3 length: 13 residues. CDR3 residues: CASSLSNKQPQHF. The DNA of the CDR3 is TGTGCCAGCAGTTTATCGAACAAGCAGCCCCAGCATTTT.

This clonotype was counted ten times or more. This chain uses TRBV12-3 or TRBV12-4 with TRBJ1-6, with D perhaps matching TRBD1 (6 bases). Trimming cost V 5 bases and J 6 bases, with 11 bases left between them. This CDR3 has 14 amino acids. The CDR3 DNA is TGTGCCAGCAGTCGCAGGGGAGCTAATTCACCCCTCCACTTT. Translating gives CASSRRGANSPLHF.

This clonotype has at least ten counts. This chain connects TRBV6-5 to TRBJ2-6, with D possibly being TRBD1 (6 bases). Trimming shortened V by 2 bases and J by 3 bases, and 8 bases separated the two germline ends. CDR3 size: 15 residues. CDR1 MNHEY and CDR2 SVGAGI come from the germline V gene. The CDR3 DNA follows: TGTGCCAGCAGTTACGGGGGCGGTGGGGCCAACGTCCTGACTTTC. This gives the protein CASSYGGGGANVLTF.